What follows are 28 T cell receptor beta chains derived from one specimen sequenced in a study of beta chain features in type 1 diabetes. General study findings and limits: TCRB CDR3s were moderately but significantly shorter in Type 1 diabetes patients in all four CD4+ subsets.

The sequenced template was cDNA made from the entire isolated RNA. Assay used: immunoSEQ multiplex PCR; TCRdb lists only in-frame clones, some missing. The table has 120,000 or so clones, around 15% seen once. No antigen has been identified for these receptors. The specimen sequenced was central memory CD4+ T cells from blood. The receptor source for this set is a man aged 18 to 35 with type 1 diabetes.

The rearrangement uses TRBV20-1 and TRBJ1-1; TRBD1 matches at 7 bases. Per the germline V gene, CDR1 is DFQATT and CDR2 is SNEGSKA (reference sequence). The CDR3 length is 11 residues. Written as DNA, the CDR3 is TGCAGGACAGGGCTGAACACTGAAGCTTTCTTT. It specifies CRTGLNTEAFF.

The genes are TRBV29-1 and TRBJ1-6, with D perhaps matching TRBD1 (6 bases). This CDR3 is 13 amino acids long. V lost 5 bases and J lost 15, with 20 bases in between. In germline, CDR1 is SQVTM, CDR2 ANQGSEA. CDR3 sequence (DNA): TGCAGCGTTTCGAGAGGTGGAGCGGACAGCCTCCACTTT. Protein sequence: CSVSRGGADSLHF.

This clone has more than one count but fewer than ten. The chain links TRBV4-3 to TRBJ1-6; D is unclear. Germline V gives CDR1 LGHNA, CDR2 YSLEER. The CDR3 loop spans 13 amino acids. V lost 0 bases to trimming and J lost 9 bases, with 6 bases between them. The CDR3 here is CASSQDLVSPLHF. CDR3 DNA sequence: TGCGCCAGCAGCCAAGATCTGGTTTCACCCCTCCACTTT.

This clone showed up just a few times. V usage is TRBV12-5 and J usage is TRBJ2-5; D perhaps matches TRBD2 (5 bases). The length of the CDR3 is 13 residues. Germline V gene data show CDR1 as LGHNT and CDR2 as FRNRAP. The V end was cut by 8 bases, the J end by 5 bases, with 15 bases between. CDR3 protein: CASSMEVVETQYF. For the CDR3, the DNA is TGTGCTAGTAGCATGGAGGTTGTTGAGACCCAGTACTTC.

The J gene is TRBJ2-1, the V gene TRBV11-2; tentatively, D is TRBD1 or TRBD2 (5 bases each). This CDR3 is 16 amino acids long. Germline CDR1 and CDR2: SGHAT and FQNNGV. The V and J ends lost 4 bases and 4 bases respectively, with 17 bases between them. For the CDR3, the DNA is TGTGCCAGCAGCTCCCAGGCGGGCCCAGGGTACAATGAGCAGTTCTTC. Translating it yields CASSSQAGPGYNEQFF.

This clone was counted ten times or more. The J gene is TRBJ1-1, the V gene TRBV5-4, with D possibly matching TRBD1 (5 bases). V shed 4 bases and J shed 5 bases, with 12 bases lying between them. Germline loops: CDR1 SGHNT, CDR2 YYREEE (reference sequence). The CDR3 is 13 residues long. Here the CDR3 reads CASSPYGATEAFF. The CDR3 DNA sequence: TGTGCCAGCAGCCCCTACGGGGCAACTGAAGCTTTCTTT.

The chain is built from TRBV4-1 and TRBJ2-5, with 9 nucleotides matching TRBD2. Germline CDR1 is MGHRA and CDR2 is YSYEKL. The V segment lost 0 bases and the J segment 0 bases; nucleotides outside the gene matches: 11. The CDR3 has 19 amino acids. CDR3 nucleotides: TGCGCCAGCAGCCAAGATAAGGCTAGCGGGAACCCGTACCAAGAGACCCAGTACTTC. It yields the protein CASSQDKASGNPYQETQYF.

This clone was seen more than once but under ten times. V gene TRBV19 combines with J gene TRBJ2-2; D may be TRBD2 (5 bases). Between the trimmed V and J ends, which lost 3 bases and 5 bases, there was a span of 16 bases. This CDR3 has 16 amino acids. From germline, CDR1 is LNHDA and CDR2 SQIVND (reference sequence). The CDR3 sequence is CASSITTNSMTGELFF. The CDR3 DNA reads TGTGCCAGTAGTATTACGACTAATAGCATGACCGGGGAGCTGTTTTTT.

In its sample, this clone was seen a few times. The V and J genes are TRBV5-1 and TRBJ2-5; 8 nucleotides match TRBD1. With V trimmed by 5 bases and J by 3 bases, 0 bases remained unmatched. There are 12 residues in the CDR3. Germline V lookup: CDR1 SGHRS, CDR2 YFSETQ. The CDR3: CASRDREETQYF. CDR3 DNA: TGCGCCAGCAGGGACAGGGAAGAGACCCAGTACTTC.

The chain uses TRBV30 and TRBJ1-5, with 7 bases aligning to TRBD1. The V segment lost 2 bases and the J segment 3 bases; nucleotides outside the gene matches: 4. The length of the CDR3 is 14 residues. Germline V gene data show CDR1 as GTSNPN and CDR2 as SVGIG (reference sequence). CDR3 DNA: TGTGCCTGGAGTTCGACAGGGATCAATCAGCCCCAGCATTTT. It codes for CAWSSTGINQPQHF.

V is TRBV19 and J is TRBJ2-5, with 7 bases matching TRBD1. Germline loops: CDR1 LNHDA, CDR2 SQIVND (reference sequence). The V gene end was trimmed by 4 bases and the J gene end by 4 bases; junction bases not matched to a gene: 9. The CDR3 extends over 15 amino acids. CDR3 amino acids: CASSRIQGNTETQYF. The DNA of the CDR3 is TGTGCCAGTAGTAGGATACAGGGGAACACAGAGACCCAGTACTTC. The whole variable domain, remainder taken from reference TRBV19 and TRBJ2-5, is DGGITQSPKYLFRKEGQNVTLSCEQNLNHDAMYWYRQDPGQGLRLIYYSQIVNDFQKGDIAEGYSVSREKKESFPLTVTSAQKNPTAFYLCASSRIQGNTETQYFGPGTRLLVL.

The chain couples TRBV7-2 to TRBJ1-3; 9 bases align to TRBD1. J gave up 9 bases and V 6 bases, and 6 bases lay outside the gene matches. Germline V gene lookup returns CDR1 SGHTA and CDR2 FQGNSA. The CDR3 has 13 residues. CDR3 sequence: CASRTGTGSTIYF. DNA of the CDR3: TGTGCCAGCAGGACCGGGACAGGGTCCACCATATATTTT.

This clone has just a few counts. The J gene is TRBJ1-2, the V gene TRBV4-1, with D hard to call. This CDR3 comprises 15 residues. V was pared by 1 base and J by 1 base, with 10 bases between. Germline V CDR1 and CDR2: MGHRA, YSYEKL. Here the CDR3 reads CASSQVTSLNYGYTF. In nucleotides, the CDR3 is TGCGCCAGCAGCCAAGTAACCAGCCTTAACTATGGCTACACCTTC.

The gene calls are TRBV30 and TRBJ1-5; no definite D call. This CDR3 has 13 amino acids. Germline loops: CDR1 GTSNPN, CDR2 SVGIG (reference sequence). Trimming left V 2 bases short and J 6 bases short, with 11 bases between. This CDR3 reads CAWSTRRAQPQHF. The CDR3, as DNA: TGTGCCTGGAGTACGAGGCGGGCTCAGCCCCAGCATTTT.

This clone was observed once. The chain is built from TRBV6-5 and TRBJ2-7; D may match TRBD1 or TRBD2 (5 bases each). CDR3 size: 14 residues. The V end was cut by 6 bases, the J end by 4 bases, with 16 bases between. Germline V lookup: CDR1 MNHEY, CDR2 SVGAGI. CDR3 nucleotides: TGTGCCAGCAGCCGTTCCCGGGACGGATACGAGCAGTACTTC. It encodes CASSRSRDGYEQYF.

CDR3 region: CASSPRREYTNEQFF. The CDR3 nucleotides are TGCGCCAGCAGCCCCCGGAGGGAGTATACGAATGAGCAGTTCTTC. This chain joins TRBV4-1 and TRBJ2-1; tentatively, D is TRBD2 (6 bases). The CDR3 sequence is 15 residues long. Looked up from germline, CDR1 is MGHRA and CDR2 is YSYEKL. V gave up 4 bases and J gave up 7 bases, with 17 bases separating them.

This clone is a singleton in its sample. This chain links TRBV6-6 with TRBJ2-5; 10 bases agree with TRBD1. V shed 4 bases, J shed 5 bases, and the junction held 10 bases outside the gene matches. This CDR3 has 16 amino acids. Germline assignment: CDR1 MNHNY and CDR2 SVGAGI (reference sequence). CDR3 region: CASSSLAGTGVETQYF. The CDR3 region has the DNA TGTGCCAGCAGTTCCCTGGCCGGGACAGGGGTTGAGACCCAGTACTTC.

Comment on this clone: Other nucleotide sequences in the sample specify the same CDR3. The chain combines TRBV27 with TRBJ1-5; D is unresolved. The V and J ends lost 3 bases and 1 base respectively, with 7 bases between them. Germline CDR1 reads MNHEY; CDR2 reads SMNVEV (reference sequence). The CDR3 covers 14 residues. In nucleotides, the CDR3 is TGTGCCAGCAGTTTTAGGCGGAGCAATCAGCCCCAGCATTTT. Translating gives CASSFRRSNQPQHF.

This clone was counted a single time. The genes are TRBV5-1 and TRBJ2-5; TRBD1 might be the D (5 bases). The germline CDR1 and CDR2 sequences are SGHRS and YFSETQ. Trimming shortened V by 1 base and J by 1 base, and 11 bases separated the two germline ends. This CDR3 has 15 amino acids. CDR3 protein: CASSLRRVSQETQYF. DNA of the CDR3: TGCGCCAGCAGCTTGCGCAGGGTAAGCCAAGAGACCCAGTACTTC.

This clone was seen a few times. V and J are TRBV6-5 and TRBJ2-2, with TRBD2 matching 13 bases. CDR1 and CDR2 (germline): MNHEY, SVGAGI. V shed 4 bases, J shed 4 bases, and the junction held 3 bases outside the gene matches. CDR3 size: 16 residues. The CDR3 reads CASSFRLAGGTGELFF. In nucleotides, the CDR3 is TGTGCCAGCAGTTTCCGACTAGCGGGGGGCACCGGGGAGCTGTTTTTT.

CDR3 sequence (DNA): TGCAGCGGTGCCGGGACCCCCACAGATACGCAGTATTTT. It codes for CSGAGTPTDTQYF. The chain recombines TRBV29-1 with TRBJ2-3; D might be TRBD1 or TRBD2, each matching 5 bases. The CDR3 is 13 residues long. Germline lookup yields CDR1 SQVTM and CDR2 ANQGSEA. V dropped 7 bases and J dropped 2 bases, with 13 bases sitting between them.

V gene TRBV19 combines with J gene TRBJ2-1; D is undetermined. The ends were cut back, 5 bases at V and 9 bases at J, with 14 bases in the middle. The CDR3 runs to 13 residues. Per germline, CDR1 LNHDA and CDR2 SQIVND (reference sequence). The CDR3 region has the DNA TGTGCCAGTAGTCCTAATAGGCCGACTGAGCAGTTCTTC. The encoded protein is CASSPNRPTEQFF. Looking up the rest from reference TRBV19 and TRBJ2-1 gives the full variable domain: DGGITQSPKYLFRKEGQNVTLSCEQNLNHDAMYWYRQDPGQGLRLIYYSQIVNDFQKGDIAEGYSVSREKKESFPLTVTSAQKNPTAFYLCASSPNRPTEQFFGPGTRLTVL.

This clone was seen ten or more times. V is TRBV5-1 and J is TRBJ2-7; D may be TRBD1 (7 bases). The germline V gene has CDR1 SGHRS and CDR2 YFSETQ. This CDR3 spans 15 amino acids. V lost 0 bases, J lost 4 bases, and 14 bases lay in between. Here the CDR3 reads CASSLEVAGGYEQYF. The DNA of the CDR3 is TGCGCCAGCAGCTTGGAGGTCGCAGGGGGGTACGAGCAGTACTTC.

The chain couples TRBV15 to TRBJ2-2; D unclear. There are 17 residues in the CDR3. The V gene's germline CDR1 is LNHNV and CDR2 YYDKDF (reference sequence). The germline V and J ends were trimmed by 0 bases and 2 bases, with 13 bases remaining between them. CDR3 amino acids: CATSRDLGGSNTGELFF. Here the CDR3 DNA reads TGTGCCACCAGCAGAGATCTCGGCGGATCAAACACCGGGGAGCTGTTTTTT.

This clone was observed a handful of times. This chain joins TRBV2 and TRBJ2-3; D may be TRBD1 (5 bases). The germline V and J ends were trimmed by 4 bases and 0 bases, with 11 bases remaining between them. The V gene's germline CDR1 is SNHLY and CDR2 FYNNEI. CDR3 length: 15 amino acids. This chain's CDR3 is CASSADSLSTDTQYF. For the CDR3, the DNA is TGTGCCAGCAGTGCCGACAGCCTAAGCACAGATACGCAGTATTTT.

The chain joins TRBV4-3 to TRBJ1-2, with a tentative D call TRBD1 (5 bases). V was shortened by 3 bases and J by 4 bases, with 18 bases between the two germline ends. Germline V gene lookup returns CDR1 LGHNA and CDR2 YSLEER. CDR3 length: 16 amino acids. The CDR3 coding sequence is TGCGCCAGCAGCCATGATTGGGCCGGACAAGTCTATGGCTACACCTTC. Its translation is CASSHDWAGQVYGYTF.

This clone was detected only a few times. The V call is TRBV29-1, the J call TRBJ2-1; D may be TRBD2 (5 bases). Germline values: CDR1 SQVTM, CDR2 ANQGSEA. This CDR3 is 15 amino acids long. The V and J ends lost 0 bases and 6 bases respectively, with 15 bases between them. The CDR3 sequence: CSVEDRWERPNEQFF. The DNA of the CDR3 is TGCAGCGTTGAAGATAGATGGGAGAGACCCAATGAGCAGTTCTTC.

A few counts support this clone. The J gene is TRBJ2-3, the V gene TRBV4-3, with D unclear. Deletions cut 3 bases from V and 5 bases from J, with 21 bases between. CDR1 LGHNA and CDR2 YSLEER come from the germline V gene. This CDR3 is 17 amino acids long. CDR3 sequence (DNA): TGCGCCAGCAGCCAGTCGCCCAGCGAGAATAGAGGAGATACGCAGTATTTT. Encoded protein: CASSQSPSENRGDTQYF.